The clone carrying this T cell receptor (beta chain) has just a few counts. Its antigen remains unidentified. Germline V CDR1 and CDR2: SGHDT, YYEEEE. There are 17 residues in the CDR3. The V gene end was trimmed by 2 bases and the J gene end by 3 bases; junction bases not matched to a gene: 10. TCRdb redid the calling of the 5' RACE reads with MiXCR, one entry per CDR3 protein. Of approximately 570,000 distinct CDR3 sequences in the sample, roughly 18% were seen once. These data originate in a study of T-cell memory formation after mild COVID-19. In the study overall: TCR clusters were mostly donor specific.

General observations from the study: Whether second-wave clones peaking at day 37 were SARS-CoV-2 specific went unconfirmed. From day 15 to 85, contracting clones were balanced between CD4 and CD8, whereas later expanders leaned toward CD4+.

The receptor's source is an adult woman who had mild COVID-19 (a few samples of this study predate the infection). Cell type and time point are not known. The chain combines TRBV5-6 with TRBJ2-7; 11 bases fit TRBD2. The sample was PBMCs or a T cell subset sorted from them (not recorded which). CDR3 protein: CASSFPQISGRVYEQYF. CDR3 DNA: TGTGCCAGCAGCTTCCCCCAGATTAGCGGGAGGGTCTACGAGCAGTACTTC.